The 14 T cell receptor beta chains listed next were all sequenced from one sample in a study of Ad26.COV2.S vaccination and SARS-CoV-2 variants. Treatment defined: some 20 received Ad26.COV2.S at low or high dose, single or two shots; about 5 received placebo; per-sample allocation not given. Sampling was done on day 63 after the first vaccine or placebo injection. Assay used: immunoSEQ multiplex PCR; TCRdb lists only in-frame clones, some missing. Of a few hundred thousand clones listed, about 80% are singletons. The sequencing here drew on peripheral blood, taken in a trial of Ad26.COV2.S vaccine versus placebo. The receptors derive from a person between 18 and 60 years old who received the Ad26.COV2.S COVID-19 vaccine or a placebo.

This rearrangement joins TRBV12-3 or TRBV12-4 to TRBJ1-2, with D perhaps TRBD1 (5 bases). The V end was cut by 2 bases, the J end by 7 bases, with 11 bases between. CDR3 length: 13 residues. CDR3 in amino acids: CASSLLAGSGYTF. The DNA of the CDR3 is TGTGCCAGCAGTTTATTGGCAGGGTCTGGCTACACCTTC.

The CDR3 sequence is CASSLVTGQTYNEQFF. In nucleotides, the CDR3 is TGTGCCAGCAGCTTGGTTACGGGACAAACCTACAATGAGCAGTTCTTC. The genes are TRBV5-4 and TRBJ2-1; TRBD1 is a possible D gene (6 bases). This CDR3 comprises 16 residues. Trimming stripped 0 bases from V and 2 bases from J, with 12 bases between. CDR1 is SGHNT, CDR2 YYREEE, per germline (reference sequence).

The chain is built from TRBV7-9 and TRBJ1-6; 9 bases are a match to TRBD1. J lost 6 bases, V lost 5 bases, and 5 bases had no gene match. In germline, CDR1 is SEHNR, CDR2 FQNEAQ (reference sequence). This CDR3 has 15 residues. CDR3: CASSPGTGSNSPLHF. The CDR3 DNA sequence: TGTGCCAGCAGCCCCGGGACAGGGAGTAATTCACCCCTCCACTTT.

This clone was counted between two and nine times. The genes are TRBV7-3 and TRBJ1-3, with D possibly TRBD1 on 6 matching bases. Germline lookup yields CDR1 SGHTA and CDR2 FQGTGA. V was pared by 6 bases and J by 3 bases, with 9 bases between. The CDR3 has 13 amino acids. The CDR3 is CASSLRGGNTIYF. CDR3 nucleotides: TGTGCCAGCAGTCTCAGGGGTGGAAACACCATATATTTT. Variable domain in full (rest from reference TRBV7-3 and TRBJ1-3): GAGVSQTPSNKVTEKGKYVELRCDPISGHTALYWYRQSLGQGPEFLIYFQGTGAADDSGLPNDRFFAVRPEGSVSTLKIQRTERGDSAVYLCASSLRGGNTIYFGEGSWLTVV.

Comment on this clone: This specimen includes other DNA sequences encoding the same CDR3. The CDR3 DNA reads as TGTGCCAGCAGTTACGAGGCAGGGGGTGGCTACACCTTC. This sequence encodes CASSYEAGGGYTF. The J gene is TRBJ1-2, the V gene TRBV6-5; 7 bases align to TRBD1. V dropped 2 bases and J dropped 7; count of bases not matched to a gene: 4. The CDR3 extends over 13 amino acids. The germline CDR1 and CDR2 sequences are MNHEY and SVGAGI.

The chain has TRBV11-3 and TRBJ2-2; 7 nucleotides agree with TRBD2. This CDR3 spans 16 amino acids. Germline V lookup: CDR1 SGHNT, CDR2 YENEEA. V shed 6 bases and J 6 bases; nucleotides not matched to a gene: 13. CDR3 bases: TGTGCCAGCAGGGCGGTTCAGCGGGATAAGCCCGGGGAGCTGTTTTTT. Translated, it gives CASRAVQRDKPGELFF.

The chain couples TRBV2 to TRBJ1-1, with a tentative D call TRBD1 (5 bases). The CDR3 loop spans 12 amino acids. V was pared by 9 bases and J by 7 bases, with 15 bases between. CDR1 and CDR2 from the germline V gene are SNHLY and FYNNEI. CDR3 DNA: TGTGCCAGGGGGCAGTTAAAGGGTGAAGCTTTCTTT. Its protein product is CARGQLKGEAFF.

This clone was detected only once. The CDR3 protein is CSGSREGQGDEQFF. The CDR3 DNA follows: TGCAGCGGATCGCGGGAGGGCCAAGGGGATGAGCAGTTCTTC. The chain is built from TRBV29-1 and TRBJ2-1, with 9 bases matching TRBD2. V shed 7 bases, J shed 8 bases, and the junction held 12 bases outside the gene matches. This CDR3 spans 14 amino acids. The germline V gene has CDR1 SQVTM and CDR2 ANQGSEA.

The chain has TRBV12-3 or TRBV12-4 and TRBJ1-2, with TRBD1 as a possible D gene (5 bases). CDR3 length: 13 amino acids. The V gene lost 5 bases and the J gene lost 3 bases, with 10 bases spanning the gap. CDR3 in DNA: TGTGCCAGCAGTCCGACAGAGTACTATGGCTACACCTTC. Translated, it gives CASSPTEYYGYTF.

The rearrangement joins TRBV21-1 to TRBJ1-4. TRBV21-1 is assigned pseudogene status. The length of the CDR3 is 14 residues. CDR3 sequence reads: CASSDPKLNEKLFF. The CDR3 DNA follows: TGTGCCAGCAGCGACCCCAAGCTCAATGAAAAACTGTTTTTT.

The chain carries TRBV30 and TRBJ2-7; TRBD2 is a possible D gene (7 bases). The CDR3 consists of 13 residues. The germline V gene has CDR1 GTSNPN and CDR2 SVGIG (reference sequence). The germline V and J ends were trimmed by 4 bases and 4 bases, with 14 bases remaining between them. The CDR3 region is CAWMGGGWYEQYF. CDR3 nucleotide sequence: TGTGCCTGGATGGGCGGGGGCTGGTACGAGCAGTACTTC.

The rearrangement uses TRBV4-1 and TRBJ2-5, with TRBD2 matching 11 bases. The CDR3 covers 15 residues. Germline CDR1 and CDR2: MGHRA and YSYEKL. Trimming removed 4 bases from V and 4 bases from J; junction bases left unmatched: 5. The CDR3 DNA is TGCGCCAGCAGCCCCTATAGCGGGAGGGGAGAGACCCAGTACTTC. The encoded protein is CASSPYSGRGETQYF.

J is TRBJ2-7 and V is TRBV10-2; D could derive from TRBD1 or TRBD2 (6 bases each). Germline V gene lookup returns CDR1 WSHSY and CDR2 SAAADI. The length of the CDR3 is 13 residues. V lost 8 bases, J lost 3 bases, and 14 bases lay in between. The CDR3: CASWKGGGYEQYF. CDR3 DNA sequence: TGCGCCAGCTGGAAGGGGGGCGGCTACGAGCAGTACTTC.

The chain joins TRBV6-5 to TRBJ1-5, with TRBD1 matching 8 bases. This CDR3 has 14 amino acids. CDR1 is MNHEY, CDR2 SVGAGI, per germline. The V gene end was trimmed by 6 bases and the J gene end by 4 bases; junction bases not matched to a gene: 5. The CDR3 loop is CASRKGQGNQPQHF. The CDR3 bases are TGTGCCAGCAGGAAAGGACAGGGTAATCAGCCCCAGCATTTT.